These 17 T cell receptor delta chains were sequenced from one sample in a study of γδ T cells in repeated Plasmodium falciparum infection. Bulk repertoires came from Vgamma9/Vdelta2+ or Vdelta2-negative gammadelta T cells flow-sorted from PBMC. TCRdb re-called the multiplex PCR reads using CATT. The table has some 50,000 delta-chain clones, 1.6% seen once; the top ten hold over 7.5%. The material sequenced was gamma-delta T cells from blood. Receptors originate from a pool of human donors (malaria-infected and uninfected, not separated).

This clone was found a few times. TCRdb's entry gives the protein of a much larger clone, which mismatches this DNA's translation at residue 4, likely from a read error; the protein reported here is translated from the DNA. The chain joins TRDV2 to TRDJ1; 7 bases fit TRDD3. The J gene is not listed in TCRdb, so it was assigned here from a DNA match to germline. Germline CDR1 reads GEAIGNYY; CDR2 reads EKD. V dropped 5 bases and J dropped 0; count of bases not matched to a gene: 17. CDR3 length: 18 amino acids. CDR3 bases: TGTGCCTGTGGCACGCTGGGGGCTGAGAACTTGTACACCGATAAACTCATCTTT. Encoded protein: CACGTLGAENLYTDKLIF.

This clone was seen a few times. The protein TCRdb gives is from a much larger clone and does not agree with this DNA's translation at residue 10, likely a read error; the protein shown here comes from the DNA. This chain uses TRDV1 with TRDJ1, with D tentatively TRDD2 or TRDD3 (7 bases each). TCRdb gives no J gene; it was assigned here by matching the DNA to germline. V was clipped by 3 bases and J by 0 bases, with 26 bases between them. CDR1 and CDR2 (germline): TSWWSYY, QGS. The CDR3 has 20 amino acids. The CDR3 here is CALGDNFLVEWGTHTDKLIF. In nucleotides, the CDR3 is TGTGCTCTTGGGGACAACTTCCTAGTTGAGTGGGGGACCCACACCGATAAACTCATCTTT.

Many counts were recorded for this clone. A far larger clone is only one base removed, so a read error is likely. This specimen includes other DNA sequences encoding the same CDR3. J is TRDJ1 and V is TRDV2; perhaps TRDD3 as D (7 bases). CDR3 size: 20 residues. The germline V gene has CDR1 GEAIGNYY and CDR2 EKD. The V end lost 3 bases, the J end lost 0 bases, and 28 bases lay between the germline ends. The CDR3 protein is CACDEAFPRGGTGDTDKLIF. For the CDR3, the DNA is TGTGCCTGTGACGAAGCCTTCCCCCGCGGGGGTACTGGGGACACCGATAAACTCATCTTT.

This clone was seen a few times. This DNA translates differently at residue 9 from the TCRdb protein, which is that of a much larger clone; a read error is likely, and the protein shown is the DNA's own translation. The V gene is TRDV1, the J gene TRDJ1; D unresolved. The CDR3 covers 14 residues. Trimming pared 0 bases from V and 4 bases from J, leaving 9 bases between. Germline CDR1 is TSWWSYY and CDR2 is QGS. The CDR3 DNA is TGTGCTCTTGGGGAACTAATGGGAGTCGATAAACTCATCTTT. It specifies CALGELMGVDKLIF.

This clone was seen ten or more times. The chain joins TRDV1 to TRDJ1, with 9 bases fitting TRDD3. The CDR3 spans 19 residues. CDR1 and CDR2 from the germline V gene are TSWWSYY and QGS. V was pared by 0 bases and J by 2 bases, with 13 bases of the junction left unmatched. CDR3 DNA: TGTGCTCTTGGGGAACTGGGTCCTCCCCTCTGGGGGATTACCGATAAACTCATCTTT. Translating gives CALGELGPPLWGITDKLIF.

This clone came up a few times. A read error is likely here: a far larger clone is one base away. Other DNA sequences in the sample encode the same CDR3. The V gene reported is TRDV1; the J gene is uncalled; the DNA was not used to check the table's D call, TRDD3. Germline loops: CDR1 TSWWSYY, CDR2 QGS. The CDR3 is 17 amino acids. CDR3: CALGEFPPGGYSDKLIF. CDR3 bases: TGTGCTCTTGGGGAATTTCCCCCTGGGGGATACTCCGATAAGCTCATCTTT.

This clone appeared many times. Since a far larger clone is one base different, this is likely a read error. This sample includes further DNA sequences coding for the same CDR3. No J gene was assigned, while the V gene was called as TRDV2; the D segment call TRDD3 is taken from the table without a DNA check. Germline loops: CDR1 GEAIGNYY, CDR2 EKD. The CDR3 has 16 residues. CDR3 loop: CACDTEEEEGTDKLIF. The CDR3 nucleotides are TGTGCCTGTGACACCGAGGAAGAAGAGGGCACCGATAAGCTCATCTTT.

This clone was detected a few times. This likely stems from a read error, as it lies one base from a far larger clone. At the DNA level, this CDR3 is encoded by other sequences in the same sample as well. There is no J gene call, but TRDV1 is given as the V gene; TRDD3, the table's D call, lacks a check against the DNA. The CDR3 covers 25 residues. CDR1 is TSWWSYY and CDR2 is QGS in the germline V gene. DNA of the CDR3: TGTGCTCTTGGGGAAAGTACTGAACAGGCTACGTCCTACCCTCACTGGTATATGGGCACCGATAAACTCATCTTC. It is translated as CALGESTEQATSYPHWYMGTDKLIF.

This clone has a handful of counts. TCRdb's listed protein matches a much larger clone and diverges from this DNA's translation at residue 10, likely through a read error; the protein shown comes from the DNA. The chain recombines TRAV29/DV5 with TRDJ1, with 7 positions matching TRDD3. CDR1 and CDR2 (germline): NSMFDY, ISSIKDK. This CDR3 has 15 residues. The CDR3 reads CAGGYWGPHADKLIF. The CDR3 nucleotides read TGTGCGGGGGGGTACTGGGGACCTCACGCCGATAAACTCATCTTT.

About this clone itself: This DNA's translation differs at residue 5 from TCRdb's protein, which comes from a much larger clone; a read error is likely, and the protein shown is translated from the DNA. The genes are TRDV1 and TRDJ1; 9 nucleotides line up with TRDD3. Since TCRdb gives no J gene, matching the DNA to germline was used here to assign it. The J segment lost 1 base and the V segment lost 4 bases, leaving 25 bases of the junction unmatched. Germline V gives CDR1 TSWWSYY, CDR2 QGS. The CDR3 extends over 22 amino acids. The CDR3 DNA follows: TGTGCTCTTGGGGGACTAAAGGCCTCCTTGGCTGGGGGATTCACCTGCACCGATAAACTCATCTTT. It encodes CALGGLKASLAGGFTCTDKLIF.

Many counts were recorded for this clone. V and J are TRDV1 and TRDJ2; D uncertain. V lost 7 bases to trimming and J lost 0 bases, with 33 bases between them. Germline CDR1 TSWWSYY, CDR2 QGS. The CDR3 length is 22 residues. DNA of the CDR3: TGTGCTCTTGTAACCTTAGCCCAGTCGAGTTCCGTGGGAACCTCTTTGACAGCACAACTCTTCTTT. This translates into CALVTLAQSSSVGTSLTAQLFF.

This clone has more than one count but fewer than ten. J is TRDJ1 and V is TRDV3; 10 nucleotides line up with TRDD3. TCRdb lists no J gene, so it was determined here by aligning the DNA to germline. CDR3 length: 17 amino acids. Trimming at V came to 2 bases and at J to 1 base, leaving 13 bases not matched to a gene. Germline-derived CDR1 and CDR2 are TVYSNPD and GDNSRS (reference sequence). The CDR3 is CAFSGRGGYRCTDKLIF. The CDR3 DNA reads as TGTGCCTTTTCCGGCCGTGGGGGATACCGGTGCACCGATAAACTCATCTTT.

At least ten counts were recorded for this clone. The protein recorded in TCRdb matches a much larger clone and deviates from this DNA's translation at residue 12, suggesting a read error; the protein here is obtained by translating the DNA. The chain links TRDV1 to TRDJ1; 11 bases are shared with TRDD3. J lost 3 bases, V lost 4 bases, and 10 bases had no gene match. Germline V gene sequence: CDR1 TSWWSYY, CDR2 QGS. The CDR3 has 17 amino acids. The CDR3 bases are TGTGCTCTTGGGGGGCGACTGGGGGATAGTTACGCCGATAAACTCATCTTT. Translating gives CALGGRLGDSYADKLIF.

Ten or more counts support this clone. V usage is TRDV1 and J usage is TRDJ1, with 11 bases matching TRDD3. This CDR3 region has 19 residues. The ends lost 0 bases at V and 7 bases at J; junction bases unmatched: 16. CDR1 and CDR2 from the germline V gene are TSWWSYY and QGS. The CDR3 sequence: CALGELPTVWGILRVKLIF. The DNA of the CDR3 is TGTGCTCTTGGGGAACTCCCCACTGTCTGGGGGATACTGAGGGTTAAACTCATCTTT.

This clone was counted between two and nine times. TCRdb attributes to this sequence the protein of a much larger clone, which differs from the DNA translation at residue 10; a read error is likely, and the protein displayed is translated from the DNA. The chain carries TRDV1 and TRDJ1; 10 bases match TRDD3. No J gene is reported in TCRdb; it was inferred here by comparing the DNA with germline. The CDR3 has 16 residues. Germline CDR1 reads TSWWSYY; CDR2 reads QGS. Unmatched junction bases numbered 9, after V lost 7 bases and J lost 1 base. The CDR3, as DNA: TGTGCTCTTGCGAGAGGGGGATACGTCGTCACCGATAAACTCATCTTT. It encodes CALARGGYVVTDKLIF.

This clone is deemed medium-sized. V gene TRDV1 combines with J gene TRDJ1; a possible D gene is TRDD2 (5 bases). The CDR3 length is 15 residues. V was cut by 4 bases and J by 0 bases, with 12 bases left in between. The germline CDR1 and CDR2 sequences are TSWWSYY and QGS. CDR3 amino acids: CALGGPYTDTDKLIF. CDR3 in DNA: TGTGCTCTTGGGGGCCCCTACACGGACACCGATAAACTCATCTTT.

This clone came up a few times. TCRdb records a much larger clone's protein for this DNA, with a difference at residue 17 that likely arises from a read error; the protein given is the translation of the DNA. CDR3 protein: CALGNCILQIPGDTDKPIF. CDR3 DNA: TGTGCTCTTGGGAACTGTATCCTACAGATACCGGGGGATACCGATAAACCCATCTTT. With the J gene uncalled, the V gene is TRDV1; TRDD3, the D gene given by the table, was not confirmed from the DNA. Germline CDR1 and CDR2: TSWWSYY and QGS. The CDR3 extends over 19 amino acids.